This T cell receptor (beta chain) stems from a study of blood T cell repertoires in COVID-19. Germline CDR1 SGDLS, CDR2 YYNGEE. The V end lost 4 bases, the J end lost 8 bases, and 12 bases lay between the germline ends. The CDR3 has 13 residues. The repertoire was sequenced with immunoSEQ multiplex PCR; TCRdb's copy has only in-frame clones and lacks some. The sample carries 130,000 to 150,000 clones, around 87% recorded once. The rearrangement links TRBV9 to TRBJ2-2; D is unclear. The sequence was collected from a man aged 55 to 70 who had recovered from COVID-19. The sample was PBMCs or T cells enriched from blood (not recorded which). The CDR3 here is CASSPRQRGELFF. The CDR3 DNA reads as TGTGCCAGCAGCCCCAGACAACGGGGGGAGCTGTTTTTT.